This T cell receptor beta chain was identified during a study of T cells in localized non-small cell lung cancer. Study conclusions and caveats: A median of about 58 of the top 100 tumor clones appeared in adjacent lung, which was paired and uninvolved. The tumor had only one region sequenced, so heterogeneity remains possible. Higher blood T cell density tracked longer overall survival. Of the tissues analyzed, uninvolved adjacent lung showed maximal T cell clonality, greater than tumor.

Remarks on this clone: The antigen is undetermined.

CDR1 and CDR2 (germline): WNHNN, SYGVQD (reference sequence). The CDR3 covers 14 residues. V was clipped by 5 bases and J by 2 bases; unmatched bases: 4. Measured with immunoSEQ multiplex PCR; TCRdb has only the in-frame clones, and not every one. This table has around 9,000 clones, around two fifths appearing once. The sample here was lymph node tissue, taken before any cancer treatment. The TCR sequence derives from a woman aged 35-75 years with stage I lung adenocarcinoma. The chain carries TRBV10-1 and TRBJ2-3; 7 positions agree with TRBD2. The CDR3 DNA sequence: TGCGCCAGCAGTTTAGCGGGCCCCACAGATACGCAGTATTTT. Amino acid sequence: CASSLAGPTDTQYF.